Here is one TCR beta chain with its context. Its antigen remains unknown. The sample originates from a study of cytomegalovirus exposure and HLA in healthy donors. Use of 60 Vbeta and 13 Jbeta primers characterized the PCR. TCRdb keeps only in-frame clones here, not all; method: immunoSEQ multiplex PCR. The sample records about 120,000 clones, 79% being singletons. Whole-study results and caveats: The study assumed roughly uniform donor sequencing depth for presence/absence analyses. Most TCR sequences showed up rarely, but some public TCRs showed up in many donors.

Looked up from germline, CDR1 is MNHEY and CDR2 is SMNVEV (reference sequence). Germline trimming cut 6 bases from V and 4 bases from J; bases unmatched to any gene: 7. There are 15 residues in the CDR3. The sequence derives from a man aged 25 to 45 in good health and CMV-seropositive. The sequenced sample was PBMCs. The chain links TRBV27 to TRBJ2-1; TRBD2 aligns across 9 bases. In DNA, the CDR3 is TGTGCCAGCAGGCATCTAGCGGGGCTTTACAATGAGCAGTTCTTC. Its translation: CASRHLAGLYNEQFF.